This T cell receptor (beta chain) was retrieved from a study of cytomegalovirus exposure and HLA in healthy donors (dated by TCRdb to about 2017). Background for the entire study: According to an earlier analysis of around 600 of the donors, about 190 million T cells yielded 100 million or so unique TCR beta sequences and about 280 Gb of sequence data. Genome-wide SNP genotypes for about 60% of the roughly 700 donors were used in a later genetic analysis, which treated that subset as a discovery cohort. Among the roughly 370 genotyped donors, around 81% belonged to the genetic ancestry cluster associated with self-reported Caucasian donors. Donor age, sex, ethnicity and CMV serostatus were compiled together with the repertoire data. The number of donors typed differed by locus, with 629-630 for A, B, C, DRB1 and DQB1, 522 for DQA1, about 610 for DPA1, and about 450 for DPB1. Rather than using new phenotypic data, the later analysis identified candidate immune exposures from TCR beta sequences and from how often those sequences occurred across donors. In an earlier analysis of a few hundred of the donors, high-throughput TCR beta sequencing was used to judge whether each TCR beta V gene segment behaved as functional or pseudogenic. About five DR-DQ haplotypes were handled as single units for association and clustering because linkage in the cohort was strong. The T cell repertoires of roughly 660 subjects were profiled by immunosequencing and related to cytomegalovirus serostatus. Across about 380 genotyped donors of the cohort, an average of about 240,000 unique TCR beta nucleotide sequences per donor were sequenced, and around 19% of those sequences were non-productive. All discovery cohort repertoires had been generated using a single sequencing platform. In addition to the first cohort of several hundred subjects, a separate validation cohort of about 120 different subjects was used. Class I and class II HLA loci were covered by the typing at four-digit resolution. High-throughput TCR immunosequencing, statistical association of individual TCRs with disease status, and machine learning were combined to predict cytomegalovirus infection status. An early release covering around 630 HLA-typed donors comprised approximately 300 gigabases of sequencing data and roughly 86 million unique TCR sequences. The study was designed to test whether signatures of past pathogen exposure could be identified by cataloging public T cell receptors. To study patterns of TCR occurrence, a later analysis re-analyzed previously published TCR beta repertoires from hundreds of donors and added high-resolution HLA genotyping. Overall study outcomes, separate from this receptor: In vitro tests confirmed that a few of the cytomegalovirus-associated TCR beta chains recognize cytomegalovirus antigens. Several of the top co-occurrence clusters appeared to be linked to parvovirus B19, influenza, CMV and Epstein-Barr virus, according to a later analysis. In the study, roughly 160 TCR beta chains were listed as associated with cytomegalovirus. When HLA alleles, especially DR and DQ, strongly co-occurred, attributing TCR associations to individual alleles was difficult. In a later analysis, HLA-associated TCR beta chains showed more clonal expansion and lower generation probabilities than non-associated chains that were equally common. Presence/absence analyses assumed roughly uniform sequencing depth across donors, an assumption that may not hold. According to the authors, the approach could potentially be generalized to other disease states and immunological phenotypes. Because HLA typing was missing for some donors at each locus, association tests included only the typed subset. In an earlier analysis of some 500 of the donors, most TCR beta V segments were observed in productive rearrangements about 87% or about 30% of the time, broadly matching IMGT annotations. Because counts were too low, some 17 rarely observed V segments, including chromosome 9 orphons, were excluded from the earlier analysis of around 590 of the donors. In a later analysis, TCR association rates were found to vary across HLA loci, with the most associated TCRs seen for DRB1 alleles and the fewest for HLA-C alleles. A later genetic analysis reported fewer N-insertions in productive TCRs among donors in an Asian-associated ancestry cluster than the approximately 670-donor mean. The classifier was reported to diagnose cytomegalovirus status with high specificity and sensitivity in both the original and validation cohorts. In a later analysis, some 18,000 TCR beta sequences were associated with specific HLA alleles at a false discovery rate of 0.05. While some public TCRs were present in many individuals, most TCR sequences turned up only very rarely across donors. This cohort had only TCR beta chains sequenced, and the lack of alpha or paired-chain data limited which features could be detected. A cluster of highly shared sequence variants was judged likely to represent a technical artifact of the sequencing pipeline. Because the 87-base-pair reads could not distinguish some IMGT-functional V segments, including TRBV6-2 and TRBV6-3, those segments were excluded. A further reported finding was that TCR beta sequences accurately predicted the HLA-A and HLA-B alleles for most subjects in the first cohort. Linkage disequilibrium might explain the correlated functional status among segregating V segments, but an unknown experimental factor could not be excluded. Immune exposure information for the cohort was limited to CMV serostatus. V-gene and J-gene trimming of TCR beta chains was associated with a missense DCLRE1C variant in a later genetic analysis, and the association was replicated in an independent cohort. According to a later analysis, most CMV-associated TCR beta chains appeared to be HLA-restricted, and the HLA associations seemed to be driven largely by CMV exposure.

The cohort comprised fewer than 750 healthy bone marrow donors. At the time of sampling, every cohort member was nominally healthy, though immune exposures that went unrecorded were likely present. The donor tested CMV seronegative, placing the donor among the 350 or so seronegative members of the cohort. A peripheral blood sample was collected from each donor, and TCR beta sequencing was performed on peripheral blood mononuclear cells. The Qiagen DNeasy Blood Extraction Kit was used to extract genomic DNA from the blood cell samples. Receptor amplification or capture employed the immunoSEQ multiplex PCR assay. The multiplex PCR relied on a mix of 60 forward primers for TCR Vbeta segments and 13 reverse primers for TCR Jbeta segments. The CDR3 region of rearranged TCR beta genes was amplified from genomic DNA by a multiplex PCR assay. The Illumina HiSeq System was used to sequence the amplified TCR beta libraries as 87-base-pair reads. Turning to the authors' computational methods: A later analysis tallied 75 million to 95 million unique TCR beta chains across the 666 repertoires, and about 12 million of those chains were shared by two or more donors. A nearest-neighbor algorithm error-corrected the raw reads and collapsed the reads into unique sequences, merging closely related sequences to remove PCR and sequencing errors. To assign V, D and J gene segments, CDR3 sequences were aligned to IMGT reference sequences. For a sequence to be retained, at least a six-nucleotide match to both a V gene segment and a J gene segment was required. A rearrangement counted as productive if the CDR3 had no stop codons and remained in frame with V and J, and every other rearrangement counted as non-productive. CDR3 was defined according to IMGT convention as the region running from the second conserved V-encoded cysteine to the conserved J-encoded phenylalanine. The earlier analysis of some 580 of the donors excluded any sequence lacking an unambiguous match to a single V gene segment. In an earlier analysis of some 590 of the donors, a V segment was called functional when productive rearrangements were above 56.7%, and segregating when the standard deviation between donors exceeded 5%. A statistical classification framework was built to diagnose cytomegalovirus status from the catalog of TCR beta chain sequences. In a later analysis, TCR nucleotide sequences were compared against IMGT/GENE-DB human TR gene sequences so that V and J genes could be assigned. A later analysis assigned CDR3 sequences and most-parsimonious VDJ recombination scenarios with the TCRdist pipeline. A later analysis defined each TCR beta chain by its CDR3 amino acid sequence plus V-gene family, and excluded reads lacking a unique V-gene family. To address suspected cross-contamination and a sequencing artifact, a later analysis removed a few hundred highly shared, low-generation-probability nucleotide sequences. A later analysis calculated a clonal expansion index for each public chain from normalized within-repertoire ranks of inferred template counts. Generation probabilities in a later analysis came from a VDJ recombination model fitted to out-of-frame rearrangements, and those results were checked against IGoR. In a later analysis, TCR-TCR, TCR-HLA and TCR-CMV co-occurrence was scored with hypergeometric tests, and a repertoire-size bias correction was applied to TCR pairs. False discovery rates were estimated in a later analysis by permuting HLA or CMV assignments 20 times. In a later analysis, co-occurring TCRs were grouped using DBSCAN, and TCRdist sequence similarity was added for clustering within HLA-allele-positive subsets. Repertoires with fewer than 30,000 or more than 120,000 public chains, plus five repertoires with anomalous nucleotide sharing, were excluded from co-occurrence clustering. TCRdb carries this immuneACCESS record with in-frame sequences only. Its versions omit some clonotypes, under half of them owing to an unresolved V gene in the studies checked, with the rest unexplained. The DNA gave D and trimming, while V, J and clone size come from that table. The sample data list around 170,000 clones, and about three quarters of these were observed just once. 4.5% to 6% of the sample rests with the top ten.

Remarks on this clone: Its antigen specificity is not known. The input lacks base qualities; no much larger clone sits a single base away.

V loses 5 bases of germline sequence and J loses 0 bases, and the interval between the two ends is 10 bases. Based on the germline V gene, the CDR1 and CDR2 sequences are SGHTA and FQGNSA. Including the terminal cysteine and phenylalanine, the CDR3 comprises 14 residues. Only the CDR3 portion is preserved as DNA: 42 bases, with reading frame beginning at the first base. The TCR sequence derives from a man aged 40-49 years in good health and CMV-seronegative. The chain is made from TRBV7-2 and TRBJ1-1; TRBD1 is a weak D gene call, 6 bases matching. Sequencing was carried out using PBMCs. The CDR3 reads as follows: CASSRDNMNTEAFF. DNA sequence: TGTGCCAGCAGCAGGGACAACATGAACACTGAAGCTTTCTTT.